These 15 T cell receptor beta chains came from one sample sequenced in a study of radiation and T cells in renal cell carcinoma. The time point is: blood 4 weeks post-SBRT, at nephrectomy. Specified treatment: 15 Gy SBRT to primary tumor, nephrectomy 4 weeks later. The method was immunoSEQ multiplex PCR; TCRdb's version includes in-frame clones alone and lacks a portion of them. This sample yields about 140,000 clones, of which less than 90% are seen a single time; 15% to 20% belongs to the top ten. Sequenced material: blood, taken from a patient whose treatment included radiotherapy and nephrectomy. Receptor source: a woman in her fifties or sixties with renal cell carcinoma.

Details on this clone: This sample includes further DNA sequences coding for the same CDR3. This chain joins TRBV7-8 and TRBJ1-3, with D hard to call. This CDR3 region has 12 residues. Trimming removed 1 base at V and 7 bases at J, with 5 bases between. Germline V lookup: CDR1 SGHVS, CDR2 FQNEAQ. The CDR3 sequence: CASSLVGNTIYF. DNA of the CDR3: TGTGCCAGCAGCTTAGTTGGGAACACCATATATTTT.

The chain carries TRBV6-5 and TRBJ1-1; D gene ambiguous. Germline V gene data show CDR1 as MNHEY and CDR2 as SVGAGI. V was shortened by 2 bases and J by 2 bases, with 9 bases between the two germline ends. CDR3 length: 14 amino acids. CDR3 nucleotides: TGTGCCAGCAGTTACGATCAAGACAACACTGAAGCTTTCTTT. Protein: CASSYDQDNTEAFF.

The chain couples TRBV30 to TRBJ1-5; 9 bases are shared with TRBD1. Germline V gene data show CDR1 as GTSNPN and CDR2 as SVGIG (reference sequence). Trimming took 1 base from V and 5 from J; bases not matched to a gene: 6. The CDR3 loop spans 15 amino acids. The CDR3 bases are TGTGCCTGGAGTGCGGGACAGGGCGAAGATCAGCCCCAGCATTTT. Its protein is CAWSAGQGEDQPQHF. Based on the CDR3 plus reference TRBV30 and TRBJ1-5, the full variable domain is SQTIHQWPATLVQPVGSPLSLECTVEGTSNPNLYWYRQAAGRGLQLLFYSVGIGQISSEVPQNLSASRPQDRQFILSSKKLLLSDSGFYLCAWSAGQGEDQPQHFGDGTRLSIL.

The chain carries TRBV5-1 and TRBJ1-6; D is undetermined. This CDR3 region has 15 residues. Trimming pared 0 bases from V and 10 bases from J, leaving 14 bases between. Germline CDR1 reads SGHRS; CDR2 reads YFSETQ. The CDR3, as DNA: TGCGCCAGCAGCTTGGAGGGAGGGTCGGAATCACCCCTCCACTTT. It translates to CASSLEGGSESPLHF.

The chain links TRBV28 to TRBJ1-2; perhaps TRBD1 as D (6 bases). The CDR3 extends over 13 amino acids. The V and J ends lost 6 bases and 4 bases respectively, with 12 bases between them. The germline V gene has CDR1 MDHEN and CDR2 SYDVKM. CDR3 DNA: TGTGCCAGCAGGTCGGGAGGGGGCTATGGCTACACCTTC. Its protein product is CASRSGGGYGYTF.

The rearrangement links TRBV5-8 to TRBJ2-7; 9 nucleotides line up with TRBD1. Trimming removed 4 bases from V and 3 bases from J; junction bases left unmatched: 8. The CDR3 spans 15 residues. Germline CDR1 and CDR2: SGHTS and YDEGEE. CDR3 DNA: TGTGCCAGCAGCCCTTCCGGACAGGGGATCTACGAGCAGTACTTC. Its translation: CASSPSGQGIYEQYF.

V is TRBV7-9 and J is TRBJ1-1; TRBD1 is a possible D gene (5 bases). V lost 1 base and J lost 1, with 13 bases in between. Germline loops: CDR1 SEHNR, CDR2 FQNEAQ (reference sequence). The CDR3 runs to 16 residues. CDR3 residues: CASSLGVYGANTEAFF. CDR3 DNA: TGTGCCAGCAGCTTAGGCGTGTATGGGGCGAACACTGAAGCTTTCTTT.

This clone was seen just once. This rearrangement joins TRBV6-4 to TRBJ2-2; D remains ambiguous. V was shortened by 0 bases and J by 3 bases, with 8 bases between the two germline ends. The CDR3 length is 15 residues. CDR1 is MRHNA, CDR2 SNTAGT, per germline. CDR3 sequence: CASSDSGGYTGELFF. Written as DNA, the CDR3 is TGTGCCAGCAGTGACTCGGGCGGATACACCGGGGAGCTGTTTTTT.

V gene TRBV7-2 combines with J gene TRBJ2-7; D might be TRBD1 (7 bases). Germline assignment: CDR1 SGHTA and CDR2 FQGNSA. Deletions cut 5 bases from V and 0 bases from J, with 11 bases between. The CDR3 extends over 14 amino acids. The CDR3 nucleotides are TGTGCCAGCAGCCAGGGGGGAGGCTCCTACGAGCAGTACTTC. Its translation is CASSQGGGSYEQYF.

The chain links TRBV27 to TRBJ2-7, with D possibly matching TRBD1 (5 bases). The CDR3 is 11 residues long. V was cut by 5 bases and J by 3 bases, with 5 bases left in between. Germline CDR1 MNHEY, CDR2 SMNVEV (reference sequence). The CDR3 is CASSTGYEQYF. The CDR3 region has the DNA TGTGCCAGCAGTACAGGCTACGAGCAGTACTTC.

CDR3 residues: CASSLQAGLNTEAFF. CDR3 sequence (DNA): TGCGCCAGCAGCTTGCAGGCAGGGCTGAACACTGAAGCTTTCTTT. The gene calls are TRBV5-1 and TRBJ1-1, with D possibly matching TRBD1 (5 bases). V lost 1 base and J lost 0, with 10 bases in between. Looked up from germline, CDR1 is SGHRS and CDR2 is YFSETQ. The CDR3 is 15 residues long.

This rearrangement joins TRBV7-2 to TRBJ2-1; D is uncertain. The CDR3 length is 14 residues. Per the germline V gene, CDR1 is SGHTA and CDR2 is FQGNSA. Trimming removed 0 bases at V and 4 bases at J, with 7 bases between. The DNA of the CDR3 is TGTGCCAGCAGCTTAGCGGGGAATTACAATGAGCAGTTCTTC. This codes for CASSLAGNYNEQFF. Combining the CDR3 with reference TRBV7-2 and TRBJ2-1 gives the whole variable domain GAGVSQSPSNKVTEKGKDVELRCDPISGHTALYWYRQSLGQGLEFLIYFQGNSAPDKSGLPSDRFSAERTGGSVSTLTIQRTQQEDSAVYLCASSLAGNYNEQFFGPGTRLTVL.

The chain couples TRBV19 to TRBJ2-6; D uncertain. The V gene lost 3 bases and the J gene lost 0 bases, with 6 bases spanning the gap. Germline loops: CDR1 LNHDA, CDR2 SQIVND (reference sequence). The CDR3 is 15 amino acids. CDR3 nucleotides: TGTGCCAGTAGTATTGCCCTCTCTGGGGCCAACGTCCTGACTTTC. This translates into CASSIALSGANVLTF.

The chain carries TRBV7-2 and TRBJ2-1, with TRBD2 as a possible D gene (6 bases). The germline CDR1 and CDR2 sequences are SGHTA and FQGNSA. The CDR3 has 14 residues. V lost 4 bases, J lost 4 bases, and 11 bases lay in between. DNA of the CDR3: TGTGCCAGCAGCTCCTTGGGGACTTACAATGAGCAGTTCTTC. Translated, it gives CASSSLGTYNEQFF.

J is TRBJ1-6 and V is TRBV4-3; no firm D call. The germline V gene encodes CDR1 LGHNA and CDR2 YSLEER. This CDR3 has 14 amino acids. Trimming pared 0 bases from V and 9 bases from J, leaving 9 bases between. CDR3 nucleotide sequence: TGCGCCAGCAGCCAAGATCAGAGGGTTTCACCCCTCCACTTT. Its protein product is CASSQDQRVSPLHF.